This T cell receptor (beta chain) came from a study of T-cell reconstitution after alpha-beta-depleted transplantation in children. The CDR3 consists of 13 residues. V lost 0 bases to trimming and J lost 4 bases, with 10 bases between them. CDR1 and CDR2 from the germline V gene are DFQATT and SNEGSKA (reference sequence). As regards this clonotype: Its antigen is unidentified.

Study findings and constraints: Roughly two months post-transplant, alpha-beta T cells reportedly originated from several hundred graft clones that had expanded. Hyperexpanded clones declined; after one year, newly produced T cells mostly supplied diversity.

Researchers prepared the TCRbeta library using unique molecular identifiers, the study reports. TCRdb reprocessed the PCR reads with MiXCR, giving one entry per CDR3 protein. The table includes approximately 120,000 distinct CDR3 sequences, about 9.5% detected once. J is TRBJ2-7 and V is TRBV20-1; D gene uncertain. The receptor was isolated from a girl under three years old who had a stem cell transplant for combined immunodeficiency, so the T cells may come from the graft donor. The sequencing here drew on PBMCs, mostly from graft donor cells, taken 180 days after TCRalphabeta/CD19-depleted stem cell transplant. The CDR3 reads CSARERGVYEQYF. The CDR3, as DNA: TGCAGTGCTAGAGAGCGAGGAGTATACGAGCAGTACTTC.